The 11 T cell receptor beta chains below all came from one sample that was sequenced in a study of T cell repertoires and HLA-DP antigens. Sequencing was performed with immunoSEQ multiplex PCR; in TCRdb, only in-frame clones are kept and a portion is missing. The sample contains approximately 100,000 clones, about nine tenths of which appear only once. For these receptors, no antigen is known. The material sequenced was CD4+ T cells from PBMCs. These receptors came from a man aged 50 or older in good health and CMV-seronegative.

The J gene is TRBJ2-1, the V gene TRBV19; 7 bases line up with TRBD1. Trimming at V came to 10 bases and at J to 4 bases, leaving 10 bases not matched to a gene. This CDR3 region has 14 residues. Germline CDR1 reads LNHDA; CDR2 reads SQIVND (reference sequence). DNA for the CDR3: TGTGCCACCCACCCCGGGACAGAATACAATGAGCAGTTCTTC. It translates to CATHPGTEYNEQFF.

The genes are TRBV18 and TRBJ1-5; D not resolved. V was clipped by 2 bases and J by 4 bases, with 6 bases between them. Germline assignment: CDR1 KGHSH and CDR2 LQKENI. CDR3 length: 13 residues. CDR3 nucleotides: TGTGCCAGCTCACCAGGGAGGAATCAGCCCCAGCATTTT. Its protein product is CASSPGRNQPQHF.

This clone was seen only a few times. This chain links TRBV18 with TRBJ1-5; 7 bases are a match to TRBD1. The germline gives CDR1 KGHSH, CDR2 LQKENI. The CDR3 runs to 15 residues. V was pared by 5 bases and J by 1 base, with 5 bases of the junction left unmatched. In DNA, the CDR3 is TGTGCCAGCTCATCCGGGACAGTAAGCAATCAGCCCCAGCATTTT. Protein sequence: CASSSGTVSNQPQHF.

The chain has TRBV2 and TRBJ1-5; 7 positions match TRBD1. The junction had 11 bases not matched to a gene; V was cut back by 5 bases and J by 7 bases. Germline V gives CDR1 SNHLY, CDR2 FYNNEI. CDR3 length: 15 amino acids. This chain's CDR3 is CASSKTGRERQPQHF. The DNA of the CDR3 is TGTGCCAGCAGTAAGACAGGGAGGGAGAGGCAGCCCCAGCATTTT.

The genes are TRBV28 and TRBJ2-1; D remains ambiguous. The CDR3 loop spans 10 amino acids. Trimming took 3 bases from V and 9 from J, leaving 3 bases between them. Per the germline V gene, CDR1 is MDHEN and CDR2 is SYDVKM. The CDR3 protein is CASSFGEQFF. DNA for the CDR3: TGTGCCAGCAGTTTTGGTGAGCAGTTCTTC.

This chain joins TRBV10-2 and TRBJ2-3, with TRBD2 matching over 10 bases. Germline assignment: CDR1 WSHSY and CDR2 SAAADI. Germline trimming cut 8 bases from V and 4 bases from J; bases unmatched to any gene: 12. The CDR3 loop spans 16 amino acids. DNA of the CDR3: TGCGCCAGCCGGGCCCTAGCGGGAGTAGCGGCAGATACGCAGTATTTT. It yields the protein CASRALAGVAADTQYF.

In nucleotides, the CDR3 is TGTGCCAGCAGTGAACGGGGAGACAGGGTTGGAAACACCATATATTTT. Its protein is CASSERGDRVGNTIYF. The chain is built from TRBV2 and TRBJ1-3; 7 bases are a match to TRBD1. V was pared by 2 bases and J by 3 bases, with 7 bases of the junction left unmatched. CDR1 is SNHLY and CDR2 is FYNNEI in the germline V gene. The CDR3 totals 16 residues.

This clone was recorded once. The rearrangement uses TRBV2 and TRBJ1-4; perhaps TRBD1 as D (6 bases). The CDR3 runs to 16 residues. V shed 6 bases and J shed 1 base, with 15 bases lying between them. The germline CDR1 and CDR2 sequences are SNHLY and FYNNEI. Written as DNA, the CDR3 is TGTGCCAGCAGGCGTAAGGGGGGTGTAACTAATGAAAAACTGTTTTTT. This translates into CASRRKGGVTNEKLFF.

The chain employs TRBV10-3 and TRBJ1-1; a possible D gene is TRBD1 (5 bases). Per the germline V gene, CDR1 is ENHRY and CDR2 is SYGVKD. V lost 3 bases and J 1 base, leaving 12 bases between the germline ends. The CDR3 has 15 residues. The CDR3 DNA sequence: TGTGCCATCAGTGATAGATCGGGGCCGAACACTGAAGCTTTCTTT. It encodes CAISDRSGPNTEAFF.

The chain carries TRBV12-5 and TRBJ2-1; 11 bases match TRBD2. Germline CDR1 is LGHNT and CDR2 is FRNRAP. This CDR3 is 15 amino acids long. V lost 5 bases and J lost 4; bases outside the gene matches: 4. The CDR3 DNA is TGTGCTAGTGGTGATAGCGGGGGGGGATACAATGAGCAGTTCTTC. Protein: CASGDSGGGYNEQFF.

This clone was found once. The CDR3 nucleotides read TGTGCCAGCAGTACCCCCGGGGCCCCTCTCACTGAAGCTTTCTTT. The encoded protein is CASSTPGAPLTEAFF. J is TRBJ1-1 and V is TRBV6-6; possibly TRBD1 for D (5 bases). The CDR3 is made up of 15 amino acids. Germline V gene lookup returns CDR1 MNHNY and CDR2 SVGAGI (reference sequence). The V and J ends lost 5 bases and 4 bases respectively, with 17 bases between them.